The 26 T cell receptor beta chains below were found in one sample sequenced in a study of blood T cells in healthy people across ages. The use of a sample-barcoded 5' primer and a J-beta primer mix characterized a second PCR of roughly 6 to 11 cycles. TCRdb fed the 5' RACE reads into MiXCR, producing one record per CDR3 protein. The repertoire holds about 400,000 distinct CDR3 sequences, 45% to 65% seen once, with around 49% in the top ten. The specimen sequenced was blood. These receptors all stem from a man aged 55 to 70 in good health.

Points on this clonotype: At one end, the junction sequence differs from germline, possibly due to a read error. The rearrangement uses TRBV20-1 and TRBJ1-2; D not resolved. The CDR3 is made up of 13 amino acids. CDR1 is DFQATT, CDR2 SNEGSKA, per germline (reference sequence). The CDR3 loop is CSARGLANYGYNF. The CDR3 bases are TGCAGTGCTAGAGGATTAGCTAACTATGGCTACAACTTC.

The chain has TRBV20-1 and TRBJ1-2; maybe TRBD1 (5 bases). Trimming pared 6 bases from V and 4 bases from J, leaving 24 bases between. The CDR3 loop spans 16 amino acids. Germline loops: CDR1 DFQATT, CDR2 SNEGSKA (reference sequence). CDR3 DNA sequence: TGCAGTGCGTCCTCCGGGACTGTCAAGCCCGGCTATGGCTACACCTTC. Protein product: CSASSGTVKPGYGYTF.

This sequence joins TRBV3-1 and TRBJ1-2; TRBD1 might be the D (5 bases). CDR1 LGHDT and CDR2 YNNKEL come from the germline V gene (reference sequence). This CDR3 region has 15 residues. V lost 4 bases, J lost 4 bases, and 16 bases lay in between. The CDR3 nucleotides read TGTGCCAGCAGCCCAACCGCGACAGCGGTCTATGGCTACACCTTC. Protein sequence: CASSPTATAVYGYTF.

This clonotype was seen more than once but under ten times. V is TRBV4-3 and J is TRBJ1-2; D may be TRBD1 (5 bases). Germline V gives CDR1 LGHNA, CDR2 YSLEER. The CDR3 spans 15 residues. The V and J ends lost 4 bases and 0 bases respectively, with 12 bases between them. CDR3 nucleotides: TGCGCCAGCAGCCCCTGGACATCAACTAACTATGGCTACACCTTC. It encodes CASSPWTSTNYGYTF.

The chain has TRBV10-3 and TRBJ2-7; possibly TRBD1 for D (5 bases). V was shortened by 3 bases and J by 2 bases, with 11 bases between the two germline ends. The CDR3 is made up of 14 amino acids. Germline V CDR1 and CDR2: ENHRY, SYGVKD. The CDR3 sequence: CAISDVRGTYEQYF. In DNA, the CDR3 is TGTGCCATCAGTGACGTTAGGGGCACCTACGAGCAGTACTTC.

The chain combines TRBV18 with TRBJ2-3; 11 bases fit TRBD2. In germline, CDR1 is KGHSH, CDR2 LQKENI. The CDR3 consists of 16 residues. V gave up 3 bases and J gave up 8 bases; unmatched junction bases: 10. The DNA of the CDR3 is TGTGCCAGCTCACCGATGGCTAGCGGGGGGTCAGGTACGCAGTATTTT. Translated: CASSPMASGGSGTQYF.

The rearrangement links TRBV15 to TRBJ2-3; D gene ambiguous. Trimming shortened V by 5 bases and J by 5 bases, and 11 bases separated the two germline ends. CDR1 LNHNV and CDR2 YYDKDF come from the germline V gene (reference sequence). The CDR3 is 13 amino acids. This chain's CDR3 is CATSGDGEDTQYF. CDR3 nucleotide sequence: TGTGCCACCAGCGGCGACGGAGAAGATACGCAGTATTTT.

Comment on this clonotype: The junction departs from germline at one end; a sequencing error may be responsible. The chain links TRBV20-1 to TRBJ2-7; TRBD2 matches 11 bases. The germline CDR1 and CDR2 sequences are DFQATT and SNEGSKA (reference sequence). The CDR3 has 17 residues. This CDR3 is CSTRDFFGTSGSYEQYF. The CDR3 bases are TGCAGTACTAGAGATTTCTTCGGGACTAGCGGATCATACGAGCAGTACTTC.

The table lists this clonotype with many counts. This chain joins TRBV6-6 and TRBJ2-7; no clear D gene. The CDR3 runs to 12 residues. The germline V and J ends were trimmed by 6 bases and 2 bases, with 8 bases remaining between them. Germline CDR1 and CDR2: MNHNY and SVGAGI (reference sequence). Here the CDR3 DNA reads TGTGCCAGCAGCGCAGGACCCTACGAGCAGTACTTC. This encodes CASSAGPYEQYF.

This clonotype was seen a handful of times. The chain has TRBV12-3 or TRBV12-4 and TRBJ2-7, with unresolved D. V lost 7 bases, J lost 2 bases, and 18 bases lay in between. The CDR3 contains 15 residues. The CDR3 spells CASTIVGIATYEQYF. CDR3 coding DNA: TGTGCCAGCACCATAGTGGGAATAGCAACCTACGAGCAGTACTTC.

A note on this clonotype: A read error may be the cause here, since a much bigger clone is one base away. The V and J genes are TRBV10-1 and TRBJ2-7, with D perhaps TRBD1 (5 bases). CDR1 is WNHNN, CDR2 SYGVQD, per germline (reference sequence). Trimming left V 5 bases short and J 7 bases short, with 15 bases between. This CDR3 region has 13 residues. The CDR3 bases are TGCGCCAGCAGTACAGGACCGTGGAATGAGCAGTACTTC. Translated, it gives CASSTGPWNEQYF.

There are a few counts of this clonotype. The gene calls are TRBV11-2 and TRBJ2-3, with D unclear. V was clipped by 7 bases and J by 2 bases, with 10 bases between them. Germline V gene lookup returns CDR1 SGHAT and CDR2 FQNNGV. CDR3 length: 13 amino acids. CDR3 in DNA: TGTGCCAGCACGCGGAGCTCCACAGATACGCAGTATTTT. Protein: CASTRSSTDTQYF.

V is TRBV3-1 and J is TRBJ1-2, with TRBD1 as a possible D gene (6 bases). V was shortened by 4 bases and J by 2 bases, with 17 bases between the two germline ends. CDR1 is LGHDT, CDR2 YNNKEL, per germline (reference sequence). The CDR3 has 16 amino acids. CDR3 protein: CASSLGRGAGNYGYTF. The CDR3 DNA sequence: TGTGCCAGCAGCCTAGGACGGGGGGCAGGCAACTATGGCTACACCTTC.

This clonotype was detected once. V is TRBV29-1 and J is TRBJ2-1, with 8 bases lining up with TRBD1. Germline V gene lookup returns CDR1 SQVTM and CDR2 ANQGSEA. With 7 bases clipped from V and 8 bases from J, the junction kept 10 bases outside the gene matches. This CDR3 has 13 amino acids. This CDR3 is CSAGGQANYEQFF. The CDR3 DNA follows: TGCAGCGCTGGGGGACAGGCTAACTATGAGCAGTTCTTC.

The chain joins TRBV6-1 to TRBJ1-5; unclear D gene. The CDR3 has 15 amino acids. Trimming pared 11 bases from V and 7 bases from J, leaving 24 bases between. Per the germline V gene, CDR1 is MNHNS and CDR2 is SASEGT. This CDR3 reads CAASEAGPSNQPQHF. In DNA, the CDR3 is TGTGCCGCCAGTGAGGCCGGGCCCAGTAACCAGCCCCAGCATTTT.

This chain uses TRBV7-2 with TRBJ2-5, with a tentative D call TRBD1 (6 bases). The DNA end is more similar to TRBJ2-7, so the J call may be wrong. The CDR3 consists of 14 residues. Germline lookup yields CDR1 SGHTA and CDR2 FQGNSA. The CDR3 region is CASTQSQGRYEQYF. In nucleotides, the CDR3 is TGTGCCAGCACCCAATCGCAGGGGCGATACGAGCAGTACTTC.

This clonotype was observed many times. The chain recombines TRBV28 with TRBJ1-2; no definite D call. This CDR3 has 14 amino acids. CDR1 is MDHEN and CDR2 is SYDVKM in the germline V gene. Trimming left V 2 bases short and J 5 bases short, with 12 bases between. CDR3 residues: CASSLIIARYGYTF. The CDR3 DNA is TGTGCCAGCAGTTTAATTATCGCGAGGTATGGCTACACCTTC.

This sequence joins TRBV2 and TRBJ1-4; D remains unclear. CDR3 length equals 15 residues. The V end was cut by 5 bases, the J end by 5 bases, with 15 bases between. The germline V gene encodes CDR1 SNHLY and CDR2 FYNNEI. This CDR3 is CASSPGPRKNEKLFF. CDR3 coding DNA: TGTGCCAGCAGTCCCGGGCCTCGGAAAAATGAAAAACTGTTTTTT.

The J gene is TRBJ2-7, the V gene TRBV7-2, with 9 bases fitting TRBD2. Losses at the gene ends were 6 bases for V and 3 bases for J; bases not matched to a gene: 9. Germline-derived CDR1 and CDR2 are SGHTA and FQGNSA. The CDR3 consists of 15 residues. DNA for the CDR3: TGTGCCAGCAGATTTGGACTAGCGAGATTCTACGAGCAGTACTTC. It yields the protein CASRFGLARFYEQYF.

On this clonotype itself: A much larger clone lies one base from this, so it may be a read error. The genes are TRBV6-1 and TRBJ2-3; D is possibly TRBD1 or TRBD2 (5 bases each). Germline-derived CDR1 and CDR2 are MNHNS and SASEGT. The V end lost 1 base, the J end lost 0 bases, and 14 bases lay between the germline ends. The CDR3 runs to 17 residues. CDR3 in DNA: TGTGCCAGCAGTGAAGTGGGGTGGGGACCTAGCACAGATACGCAGTATTTT. Encoded protein: CASSEVGWGPSTDTQYF.

The chain joins TRBV13 to TRBJ2-1; 13 bases map to TRBD2. This CDR3 contains 20 residues. Trimming cost V 5 bases and J 8 bases; bases outside gene matches: 21. Looked up from germline, CDR1 is PRHDT and CDR2 is FYEKMQ (reference sequence). CDR3 DNA sequence: TGTGCCAGCAGCCGACGGAAGAAAACTAGCGGGAGGGCGTCAGACGATGAGCAGTTCTTC. Translation: CASSRRKKTSGRASDDEQFF.

Many counts were recorded for this clonotype. The chain uses TRBV27 and TRBJ2-3; perhaps D is TRBD1 or TRBD2 (6 bases each). Trimming removed 10 bases from V and 5 bases from J, with 16 bases in between. This CDR3 spans 13 amino acids. Germline values: CDR1 MNHEY, CDR2 SMNVEV (reference sequence). The CDR3 reads CATQWGAGDTQYF. CDR3 DNA: TGTGCCACCCAATGGGGGGCTGGAGATACGCAGTATTTT.

The chain has TRBV11-1 and TRBJ1-6; a possible D gene is TRBD1 (5 bases). The CDR3 is made up of 15 amino acids. V lost 6 bases, J lost 9 bases, and 18 bases lay in between. The V gene's germline CDR1 is SGHAT and CDR2 FQDESV (reference sequence). In nucleotides, the CDR3 is TGTGCCAGCAGTCAACTGTCGGGGGGAGGTTCACCCCTCCACTTT. The encoded protein is CASSQLSGGGSPLHF.

V usage is TRBV3-1 and J usage is TRBJ1-5, with 7 bases that match TRBD1. Looked up from germline, CDR1 is LGHDT and CDR2 is YNNKEL (reference sequence). V was clipped by 4 bases and J by 7 bases; unmatched bases: 7. This CDR3 contains 14 residues. CDR3 coding DNA: TGTGCCAGCAGCCGAGACAGGGATAGGCAGCCCCAGCATTTT. It codes for CASSRDRDRQPQHF.

The J gene is TRBJ2-3, the V gene TRBV6-5; unclear D gene. CDR1 is MNHEY, CDR2 SVGAGI, per germline. The CDR3 extends over 16 amino acids. Between the trimmed V and J ends, which lost 0 bases and 2 bases, there was a span of 12 bases. CDR3 nucleotides: TGTGCCAGCAGTTACTCGACGCATGATGCCACAGATACGCAGTATTTT. Its translation: CASSYSTHDATDTQYF.

This chain connects TRBV20-1 to TRBJ2-2; no clear D gene. Looked up from germline, CDR1 is DFQATT and CDR2 is SNEGSKA (reference sequence). The CDR3 loop spans 13 amino acids. The V end was cut by 6 bases, the J end by 4 bases, with 12 bases between. Written as DNA, the CDR3 is TGCAGTGCCCCAAGCGTAATCACCGGGGAGCTGTTTTTT. The encoded protein is CSAPSVITGELFF.